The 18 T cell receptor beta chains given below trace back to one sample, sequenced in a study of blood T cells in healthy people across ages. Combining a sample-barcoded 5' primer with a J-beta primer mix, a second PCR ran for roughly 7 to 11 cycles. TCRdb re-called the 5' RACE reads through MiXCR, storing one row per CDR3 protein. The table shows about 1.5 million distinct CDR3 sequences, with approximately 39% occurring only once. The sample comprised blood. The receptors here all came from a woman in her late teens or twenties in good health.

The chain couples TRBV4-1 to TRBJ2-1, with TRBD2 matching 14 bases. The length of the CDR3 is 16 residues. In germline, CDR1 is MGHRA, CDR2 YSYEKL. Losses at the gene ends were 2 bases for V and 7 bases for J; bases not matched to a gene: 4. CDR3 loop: CASSQYGTSGRNEQFF. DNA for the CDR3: TGCGCCAGCAGCCAATACGGGACTAGCGGGAGAAATGAGCAGTTCTTC.

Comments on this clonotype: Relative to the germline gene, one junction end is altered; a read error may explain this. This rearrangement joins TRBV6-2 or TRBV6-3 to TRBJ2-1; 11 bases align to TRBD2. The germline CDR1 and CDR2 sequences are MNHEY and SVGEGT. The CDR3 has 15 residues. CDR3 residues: CTSSLSGGGYNEQFF. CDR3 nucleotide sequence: TGTACCAGCAGTCTTAGCGGGGGGGGCTACAATGAGCAGTTCTTC.

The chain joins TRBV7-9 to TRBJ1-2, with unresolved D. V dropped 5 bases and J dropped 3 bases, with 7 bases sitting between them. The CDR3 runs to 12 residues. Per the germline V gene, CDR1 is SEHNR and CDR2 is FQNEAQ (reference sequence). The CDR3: CASSEMDYGYTF. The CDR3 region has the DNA TGTGCCAGCAGCGAAATGGACTATGGCTACACCTTC.

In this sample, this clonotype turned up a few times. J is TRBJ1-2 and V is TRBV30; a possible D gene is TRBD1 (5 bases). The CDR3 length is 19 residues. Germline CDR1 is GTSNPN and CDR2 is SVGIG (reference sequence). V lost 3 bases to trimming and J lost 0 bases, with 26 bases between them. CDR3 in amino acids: CAWSDRRDLIKDPNYGYTF. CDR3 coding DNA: TGTGCCTGGAGCGATCGCCGGGACCTAATTAAAGACCCTAACTATGGCTACACCTTC.

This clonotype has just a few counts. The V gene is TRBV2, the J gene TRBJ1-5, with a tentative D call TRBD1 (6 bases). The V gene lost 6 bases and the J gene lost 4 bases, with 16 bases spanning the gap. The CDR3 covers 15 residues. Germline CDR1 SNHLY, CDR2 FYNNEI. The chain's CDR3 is CASRQTGVGNQPQHF. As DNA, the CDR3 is TGTGCCAGCAGACAGACAGGAGTAGGAAATCAGCCCCAGCATTTT.

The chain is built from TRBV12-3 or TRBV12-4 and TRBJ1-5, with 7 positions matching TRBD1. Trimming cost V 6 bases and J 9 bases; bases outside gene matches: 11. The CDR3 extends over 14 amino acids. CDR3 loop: CASSDRDSLLPQHF. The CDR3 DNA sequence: TGTGCCAGCAGCGATCGGGACAGCTTGTTGCCCCAGCATTTT.

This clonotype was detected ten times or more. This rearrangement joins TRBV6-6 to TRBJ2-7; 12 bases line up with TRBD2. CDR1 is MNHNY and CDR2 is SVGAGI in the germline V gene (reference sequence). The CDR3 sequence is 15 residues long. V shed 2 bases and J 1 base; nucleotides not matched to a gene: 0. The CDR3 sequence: CASSYGTSGSYEQYF. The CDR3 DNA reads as TGTGCCAGCAGTTACGGGACTAGCGGGTCCTACGAGCAGTACTTC.

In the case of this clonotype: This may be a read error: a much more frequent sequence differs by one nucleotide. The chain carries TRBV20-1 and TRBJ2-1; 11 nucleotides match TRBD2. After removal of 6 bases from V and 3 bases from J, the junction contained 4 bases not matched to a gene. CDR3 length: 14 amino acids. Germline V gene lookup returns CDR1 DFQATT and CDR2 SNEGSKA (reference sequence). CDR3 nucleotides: TGCAGTGCGTCGGGACTAGCGGTCTACAATGAGCAGTTCTTC. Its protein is CSASGLAVYNEQFF.

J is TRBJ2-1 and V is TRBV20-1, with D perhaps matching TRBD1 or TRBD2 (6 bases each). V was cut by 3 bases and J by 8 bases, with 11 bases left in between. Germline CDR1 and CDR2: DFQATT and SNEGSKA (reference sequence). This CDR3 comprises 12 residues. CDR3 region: CSAREGGHEQFF. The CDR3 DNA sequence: TGCAGTGCTAGGGAGGGGGGACATGAGCAGTTCTTC.

CDR3 region: CASSLVGYDYEQYF. CDR3 coding DNA: TGTGCCAGCAGTTTAGTGGGGTATGATTACGAGCAGTACTTC. The V and J genes are TRBV27 and TRBJ2-7; D not certain. The CDR3 contains 14 residues. CDR1 and CDR2 (germline): MNHEY, SMNVEV (reference sequence). Between the trimmed V and J ends, which lost 2 bases and 4 bases, there was a span of 12 bases.

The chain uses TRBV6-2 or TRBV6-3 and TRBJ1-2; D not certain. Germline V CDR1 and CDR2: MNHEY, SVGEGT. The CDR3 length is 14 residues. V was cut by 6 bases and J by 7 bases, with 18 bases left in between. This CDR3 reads CASRETSRAVGYTF. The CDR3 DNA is TGTGCCAGCAGAGAAACATCCCGGGCAGTTGGCTACACCTTC.

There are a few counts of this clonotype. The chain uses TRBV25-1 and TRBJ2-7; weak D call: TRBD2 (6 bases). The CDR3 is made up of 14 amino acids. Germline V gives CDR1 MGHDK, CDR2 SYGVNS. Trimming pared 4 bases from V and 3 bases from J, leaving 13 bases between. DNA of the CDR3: TGTGCCAGCAGTGGGGCTAGCGTCGACTACGAGCAGTACTTC. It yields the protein CASSGASVDYEQYF.

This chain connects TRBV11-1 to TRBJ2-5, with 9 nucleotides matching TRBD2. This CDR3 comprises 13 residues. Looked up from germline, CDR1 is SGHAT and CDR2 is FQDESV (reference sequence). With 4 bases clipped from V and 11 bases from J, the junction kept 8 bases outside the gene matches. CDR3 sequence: CASSSGTSFEQYF. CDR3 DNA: TGTGCCAGCAGCTCCGGGACTAGCTTTGAGCAGTACTTC.

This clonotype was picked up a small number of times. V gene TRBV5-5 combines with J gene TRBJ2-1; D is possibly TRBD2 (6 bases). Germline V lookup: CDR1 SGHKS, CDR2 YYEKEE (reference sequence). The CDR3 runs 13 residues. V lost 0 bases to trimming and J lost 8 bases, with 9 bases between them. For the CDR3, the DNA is TGTGCCAGCAGCTTGGGACTAGGCTATGAGCAGTTCTTC. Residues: CASSLGLGYEQFF.

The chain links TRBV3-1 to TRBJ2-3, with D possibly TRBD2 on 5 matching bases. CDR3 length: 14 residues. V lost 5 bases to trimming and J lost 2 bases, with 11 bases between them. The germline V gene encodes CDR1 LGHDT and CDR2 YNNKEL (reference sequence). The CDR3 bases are TGTGCCAGCAGCGTCACGGGGATCACAGATACGCAGTATTTT. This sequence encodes CASSVTGITDTQYF.

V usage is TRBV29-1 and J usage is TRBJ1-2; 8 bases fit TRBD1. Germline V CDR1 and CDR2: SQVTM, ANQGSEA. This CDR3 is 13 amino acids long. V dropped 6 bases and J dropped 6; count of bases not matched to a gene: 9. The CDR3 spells CSVTGGSRNGYTF. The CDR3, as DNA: TGCAGCGTAACAGGGGGGTCGAGAAATGGCTACACCTTC. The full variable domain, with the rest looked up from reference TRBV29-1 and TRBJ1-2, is SAVISQKPSRDICQRGTSLTIQCQVDSQVTMMFWYRQQPGQSLTLIATANQGSEATYESGFVIDKFPISRPNLTFSTLTVSNMSPEDSSIYLCSVTGGSRNGYTFGSGTRLTVV.

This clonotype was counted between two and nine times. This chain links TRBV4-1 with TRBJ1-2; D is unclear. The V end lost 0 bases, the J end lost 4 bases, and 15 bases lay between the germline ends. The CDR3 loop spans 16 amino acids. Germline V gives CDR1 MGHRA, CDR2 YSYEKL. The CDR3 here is CASSQDFKEGGYGYTF. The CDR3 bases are TGCGCCAGCAGCCAAGATTTTAAGGAGGGAGGCTATGGCTACACCTTC.

The CDR3 DNA sequence: TGTGCCAGCAGCTCTGAAACCCGATGGGCGGGCACTGAAGCTTTCTTT. Amino acids: CASSSETRWAGTEAFF. The chain joins TRBV7-6 to TRBJ1-1; D gene unclear. Germline V CDR1 and CDR2: SGHVS, FNYEAQ. This CDR3 spans 16 amino acids. V dropped 4 bases and J dropped 4 bases, with 19 bases sitting between them.